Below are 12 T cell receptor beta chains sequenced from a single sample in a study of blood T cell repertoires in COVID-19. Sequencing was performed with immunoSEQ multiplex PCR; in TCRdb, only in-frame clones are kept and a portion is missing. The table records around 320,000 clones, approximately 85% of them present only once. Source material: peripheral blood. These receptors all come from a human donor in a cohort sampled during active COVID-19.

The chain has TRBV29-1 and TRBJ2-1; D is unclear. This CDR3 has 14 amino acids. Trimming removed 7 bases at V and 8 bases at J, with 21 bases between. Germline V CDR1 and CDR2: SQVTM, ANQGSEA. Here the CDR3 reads CSARSSALSDEQFF. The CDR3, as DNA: TGCAGCGCCCGTAGCTCAGCTTTATCGGATGAGCAGTTCTTC.

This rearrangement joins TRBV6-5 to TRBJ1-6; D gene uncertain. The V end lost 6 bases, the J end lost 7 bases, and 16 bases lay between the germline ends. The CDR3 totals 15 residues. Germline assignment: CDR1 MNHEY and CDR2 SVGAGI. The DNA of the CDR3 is TGTGCCAGCAGGGCGGGGTACCAAGGCAATTCACCCCTCCACTTT. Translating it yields CASRAGYQGNSPLHF.

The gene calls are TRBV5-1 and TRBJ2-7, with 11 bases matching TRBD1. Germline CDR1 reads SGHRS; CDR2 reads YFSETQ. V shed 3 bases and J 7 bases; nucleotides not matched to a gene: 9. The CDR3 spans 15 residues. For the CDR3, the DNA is TGCGCCAGCAGCTGGACCGGGACAGGGGGTGGGGAGCAGTACTTC. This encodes CASSWTGTGGGEQYF.

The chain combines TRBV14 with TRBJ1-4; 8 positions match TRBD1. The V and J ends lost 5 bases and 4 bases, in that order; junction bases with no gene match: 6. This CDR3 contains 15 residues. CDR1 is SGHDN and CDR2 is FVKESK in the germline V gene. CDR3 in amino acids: CASSTQGASNEKLFF. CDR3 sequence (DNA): TGTGCCAGCAGCACTCAGGGGGCGAGTAATGAAAAACTGTTTTTT.

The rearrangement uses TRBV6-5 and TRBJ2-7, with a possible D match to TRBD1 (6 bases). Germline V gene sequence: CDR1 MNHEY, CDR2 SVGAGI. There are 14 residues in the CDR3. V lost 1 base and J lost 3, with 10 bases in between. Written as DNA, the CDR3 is TGTGCCAGCAGTTACTTTACAGGGAGCTACGAGCAGTACTTC. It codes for CASSYFTGSYEQYF.

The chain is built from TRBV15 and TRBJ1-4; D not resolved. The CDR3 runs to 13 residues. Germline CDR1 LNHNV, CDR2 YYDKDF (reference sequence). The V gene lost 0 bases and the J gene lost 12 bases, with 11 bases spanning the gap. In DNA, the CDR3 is TGTGCCACCAGCAGAGACCCCGGTGGAGAACTGTTTTTT. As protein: CATSRDPGGELFF.

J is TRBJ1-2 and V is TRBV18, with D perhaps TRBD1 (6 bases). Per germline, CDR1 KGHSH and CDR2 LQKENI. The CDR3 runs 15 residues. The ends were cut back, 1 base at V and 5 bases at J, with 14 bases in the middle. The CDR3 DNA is TGTGCCAGCTCACCACGAGGGGGGGACCTTTATGGCTACACCTTC. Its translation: CASSPRGGDLYGYTF.

Written as DNA, the CDR3 is TGTGCCAGCAGCTCCCCCCGGGCGGGTGGCTACACCTTC. This codes for CASSSPRAGGYTF. The chain combines TRBV7-2 with TRBJ1-2; the D is unclear. V lost 4 bases, J lost 7 bases, and 13 bases lay in between. The germline V gene encodes CDR1 SGHTA and CDR2 FQGNSA. The CDR3 is 13 residues long.

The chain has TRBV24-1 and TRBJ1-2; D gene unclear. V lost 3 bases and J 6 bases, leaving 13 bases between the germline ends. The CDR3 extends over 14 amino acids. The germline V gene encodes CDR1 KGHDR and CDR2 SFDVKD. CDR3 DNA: TGTGCCACCAGTGATCGGGGAAGATTGGATGGCTACACCTTC. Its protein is CATSDRGRLDGYTF.

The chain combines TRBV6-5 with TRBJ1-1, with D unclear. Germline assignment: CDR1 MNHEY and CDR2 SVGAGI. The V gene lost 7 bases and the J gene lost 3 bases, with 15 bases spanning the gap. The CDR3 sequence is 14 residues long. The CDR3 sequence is CASTRVTEYTEAFF. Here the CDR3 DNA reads TGTGCCAGCACCCGAGTGACTGAATACACTGAAGCTTTCTTT.

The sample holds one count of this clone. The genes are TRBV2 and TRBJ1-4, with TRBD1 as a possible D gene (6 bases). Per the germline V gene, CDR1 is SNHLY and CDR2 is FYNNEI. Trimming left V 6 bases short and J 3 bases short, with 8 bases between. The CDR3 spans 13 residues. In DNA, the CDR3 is TGTGCCAGCAGGAGGACAGCTAATGAAAAACTGTTTTTT. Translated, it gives CASRRTANEKLFF.

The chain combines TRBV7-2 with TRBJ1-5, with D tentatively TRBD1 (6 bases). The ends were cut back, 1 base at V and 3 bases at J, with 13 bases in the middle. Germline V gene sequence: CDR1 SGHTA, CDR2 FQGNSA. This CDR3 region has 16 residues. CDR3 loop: CASSLGGGPINQPQHF. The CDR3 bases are TGTGCCAGCAGCTTAGGCGGGGGCCCCATCAATCAGCCCCAGCATTTT.